This TCR beta chain was sequenced in a study of T-cell reconstitution after alpha-beta-depleted transplantation in children. J was trimmed by 6 bases and V by 6 bases; bases with no gene match: 8. The CDR3 covers 14 residues. Germline V gives CDR1 MNHEY, CDR2 SVGEGT. Preparation of the TCRbeta library used unique molecular identifiers. One entry per CDR3 protein, called by TCRdb with MiXCR from the PCR reads. The sample lists a few hundred thousand distinct CDR3 sequences; around 10% were seen once. This clonotype was picked up a small number of times. This rearrangement joins TRBV6-2 or TRBV6-3 to TRBJ2-7; TRBD1 matches 10 bases. The TCR comes from a human donor who donated a stem cell graft to a child with acute lymphoblastic leukemia. Sequences were derived from PBMCs from the stem cell graft donor, sampled from the stem cell graft. Written as DNA, the CDR3 is TGTGCCAGCAGCCCGGACAGGGGGATGGGCGAGCAGTACTTC. Translation: CASSPDRGMGEQYF.